The 10 T cell receptor beta chains given below trace back to one sample, sequenced in a study of identical twins' blood T cells. One entry per CDR3 protein results from TCRdb running MiXCR on the 5' RACE reads. The sample has 300,000 to 450,000 distinct CDR3 sequences, 25% to 35% seen once. Sequenced material: PBMCs. These receptor sequences come from a woman aged 18 to 49 in good health.

This clonotype was counted between two and nine times. This sequence joins TRBV4-1 and TRBJ2-2; a possible D gene is TRBD1 (5 bases). V was cut by 8 bases and J by 4 bases, with 11 bases left in between. This CDR3 spans 13 amino acids. Germline lookup yields CDR1 MGHRA and CDR2 YSYEKL. CDR3: CASEAGITGELFF. CDR3 DNA: TGCGCCAGCGAAGCAGGGATCACCGGGGAGCTGTTTTTT.

This rearrangement joins TRBV12-3 or TRBV12-4 to TRBJ1-6; D is undetermined. The CDR3 spans 15 residues. With 6 bases removed from V and 8 bases from J, the gap between germline ends came to 17 bases. The CDR3 reads CASSLTSKRYSPLHF. The CDR3 region has the DNA TGTGCCAGCAGCCTAACTTCCAAGCGGTATTCACCCCTCCACTTT.

This clonotype was detected ten times or more. The chain employs TRBV19 and TRBJ2-7; D gene ambiguous. CDR3 size: 12 residues. CDR1 and CDR2 from the germline V gene are LNHDA and SQIVND (reference sequence). Between the trimmed V and J ends, which lost 5 bases and 6 bases, there was a span of 11 bases. In DNA, the CDR3 is TGTGCCAGTAGTTCCACCCCTCCCGAGCAGTACTTC. This encodes CASSSTPPEQYF.

The J gene is TRBJ1-4, the V gene TRBV20-1; D is unclear. Deletions cut 0 bases from V and 0 bases from J, with 14 bases between. The germline CDR1 and CDR2 sequences are DFQATT and SNEGSKA (reference sequence). The CDR3 has 17 amino acids. The CDR3 reads CSARDRKTGTTNEKLFF. The CDR3 region has the DNA TGCAGTGCTAGAGATCGTAAAACCGGGACAACTAATGAAAAACTGTTTTTT.

In regard to this clonotype: An end of the junction differs from the germline gene, which may be a read error. The chain links TRBV15 to TRBJ1-1; D remains unclear. The CDR3 length is 15 residues. Germline CDR1 LNHNV, CDR2 YYDKDF (reference sequence). The CDR3 protein is CATSSDRGVGTEALF. CDR3 DNA sequence: TGTGCCACCAGCAGTGATCGCGGGGTGGGCACTGAAGCTTTATTT.

V and J are TRBV10-2 and TRBJ1-1; D gene uncertain. The V end was cut by 10 bases, the J end by 4 bases, with 16 bases between. The CDR3 consists of 13 residues. Germline lookup yields CDR1 WSHSY and CDR2 SAAADI. CDR3 residues: CATSDRPPTEAFF. In DNA form, the CDR3 reads TGCGCCACCTCAGACCGCCCCCCCACTGAAGCTTTCTTT.

This clonotype was counted a few times. The chain employs TRBV3-1 and TRBJ2-2, with no clear D. The CDR3 has 16 amino acids. Per germline, CDR1 LGHDT and CDR2 YNNKEL (reference sequence). V was pared by 3 bases and J by 2 bases, with 13 bases between. DNA for the CDR3: TGTGCCAGCAGCCAGAGAGTCCAGGTTAACACCGGGGAGCTGTTTTTT. It codes for CASSQRVQVNTGELFF.

This sequence joins TRBV12-3 or TRBV12-4 and TRBJ1-2; a possible D gene is TRBD1 (5 bases). The CDR3 consists of 14 residues. V lost 3 bases and J 4 bases, leaving 12 bases between the germline ends. The CDR3 nucleotides are TGTGCCAGCAGTTTTGGGACTCAAAGCTATGGCTACACCTTC. Amino acid sequence: CASSFGTQSYGYTF.

This clonotype has just a few counts. The chain recombines TRBV20-1 with TRBJ1-3; D is ambiguous. V lost 6 bases and J 4 bases, leaving 13 bases between the germline ends. The CDR3 extends over 13 amino acids. Germline CDR1 and CDR2: DFQATT and SNEGSKA (reference sequence). The CDR3 sequence: CSAAGSKGNTIYF. DNA of the CDR3: TGCAGTGCCGCGGGATCCAAAGGAAACACCATATATTTT.

The sample holds one count of this clonotype. V and J are TRBV2 and TRBJ1-1; D remains ambiguous. The germline V and J ends were trimmed by 4 bases and 6 bases, with 12 bases remaining between them. This CDR3 is built from 13 residues. Germline lookup yields CDR1 SNHLY and CDR2 FYNNEI. The CDR3 is CASSGMGRSEAFF. DNA for the CDR3: TGTGCCAGCAGTGGCATGGGAAGGTCTGAAGCTTTCTTT.